This T cell receptor beta chain was sequenced during a study of cytomegalovirus exposure and HLA in healthy donors. The V and J ends lost 6 bases and 4 bases respectively, with 15 bases between them. The CDR3 consists of 14 residues. Germline V CDR1 and CDR2: SQVTM, ANQGSEA. Study-wide results and limits: HLA alleles showed associations with 15,000 to 20,000 TCR beta sequences in a later analysis, at a 0.05 false discovery rate. Presence/absence analyses rested on an assumption that sequencing depth was roughly uniform across donors. High specificity and sensitivity for cytomegalovirus status were reported for the classifier.

A remark on this clone: Its antigen is undetermined.

Both 60 Vbeta primers and 13 Jbeta primers went into the PCR. In the source study's methods: A later analysis tallied tens of millions of unique TCR beta chains, 10 million to 12 million of them shared. TCRdb keeps only in-frame clones here, not all; method: immunoSEQ multiplex PCR. V and J calls and clone size are given by that table; D and trimming were obtained from the DNA. The table has some 150,000 clones, under 80% seen once. The source is a man in his forties or fifties in good health and CMV-seronegative. The V and J genes are TRBV29-1 and TRBJ2-2; D uncertain. Specimen: PBMCs. Written as DNA, the CDR3 is TGCAGCGTCGTTTCCCCAGGTAGCACCGGGGAGCTGTTTTTT. Amino acids: CSVVSPGSTGELFF.